The 12 T cell receptor beta chains below all came from one sample that was sequenced in a study of shared clonotypes between healthy human individuals. Selected positively for CCR7 and CD45RO-negative, naive CD8 cells excluded terminally differentiated effector memory CD45RA+ cells. Produced via immunoSEQ multiplex PCR; TCRdb's table is partial and in-frame only. Found here are roughly 770,000 clones, about 97% of them singletons; the top ten hold about 0.25%. Source material: naive CD8+ T cells sorted from blood. These receptors all come from a man aged 25-40 years in good health.

The chain combines TRBV21-1 with TRBJ1-3. TRBV21-1 has pseudogene status. There are 14 residues in the CDR3. CDR3 coding DNA: TGTGCCAGCAGCAAGGTGAGCTCTGGAAACACCATATATTTT. It is translated as CASSKVSSGNTIYF.

This sequence joins TRBV30 and TRBJ1-1; TRBD1 is a possible D gene (5 bases). The CDR3 runs to 12 residues. Germline CDR1 and CDR2: GTSNPN and SVGIG (reference sequence). The V and J ends lost 2 bases and 7 bases respectively, with 11 bases between them. CDR3 protein: CAWSRLRVEAFF. CDR3 coding DNA: TGTGCCTGGAGTAGACTCAGGGTTGAAGCTTTCTTT. The whole variable domain, remainder taken from reference TRBV30 and TRBJ1-1, is SQTIHQWPATLVQPVGSPLSLECTVEGTSNPNLYWYRQAAGRGLQLLFYSVGIGQISSEVPQNLSASRPQDRQFILSSKKLLLSDSGFYLCAWSRLRVEAFFGQGTRLTVV.

On this clone itself: Other DNA sequences in the sample encode the same CDR3. V usage is TRBV7-9 and J usage is TRBJ1-5; 9 nucleotides line up with TRBD1. This CDR3 has 14 amino acids. Trimming took 1 base from V and 5 from J; bases not matched to a gene: 0. CDR1 is SEHNR, CDR2 FQNEAQ, per germline (reference sequence). The chain's CDR3 is CASSLGTGDQPQHF. In nucleotides, the CDR3 is TGTGCCAGCAGCTTAGGGACAGGGGATCAGCCCCAGCATTTT.

The rearrangement joins TRBV7-9 to TRBJ1-1; D possibly corresponds to TRBD1 (5 bases). Germline lookup yields CDR1 SEHNR and CDR2 FQNEAQ (reference sequence). Trimming removed 1 base at V and 2 bases at J, with 14 bases between. The CDR3 has 16 residues. The CDR3 DNA reads as TGTGCCAGCAGCTTAGGGGATCCGGGGCCAAACACTGAAGCTTTCTTT. Translated, it gives CASSLGDPGPNTEAFF.

The rearrangement uses TRBV21-1 and TRBJ2-7; the D call in the table, TRBD1, was not verified against the DNA. TRBV21-1 is a pseudogene locus. This CDR3 is 17 amino acids long. The DNA for the CDR3 is TGTGCCAGCAGCAAGACCGGGACAGAACGTCCCCTCCGCGAGCAGTACTTC. Protein product: CASSKTGTERPLREQYF.

The chain recombines TRBV7-8 with TRBJ2-1, with 10 bases fitting TRBD2. Germline-derived CDR1 and CDR2 are SGHVS and FQNEAQ. The CDR3 totals 15 residues. Trimming removed 5 bases from V and 9 bases from J; junction bases left unmatched: 10. The DNA for the CDR3 is TGTGCCAGCAGCCAAGCGGGAGGGCCCACCCGTGAGCAGTTCTTC. This translates into CASSQAGGPTREQFF.

Of note for this clone: Germline is not matched at one junction end, which may reflect a read error. The chain is built from TRBV29-1 and TRBJ1-1; possibly TRBD1 for D (6 bases). This CDR3 comprises 14 residues. Per the germline V gene, CDR1 is SQVTM and CDR2 is ANQGSEA. The CDR3 region has the DNA TGCAGCGTAGAAGCTACAGGGACGGACACTGAAGCTTTCTTT. Translated, it gives CSVEATGTDTEAFF.

The J gene is TRBJ2-3, the V gene TRBV9; TRBD1 matches 8 bases. The V segment lost 4 bases and the J segment 2 bases; nucleotides outside the gene matches: 9. This CDR3 comprises 16 residues. Germline CDR1 and CDR2: SGDLS and YYNGEE. The CDR3 sequence is CASSILRDRITDTQYF. The CDR3 coding sequence is TGTGCCAGCAGCATACTCCGGGACAGGATCACAGATACGCAGTATTTT. Based on the CDR3 plus reference TRBV9 and TRBJ2-3, the full variable domain is DSGVTQTPKHLITATGQRVTLRCSPRSGDLSVYWYQQSLDQGLQFLIQYYNGEERAKGNILERFSAQQFPDLHSELNLSSLELGDSALYFCASSILRDRITDTQYFGPGTRLTVL.

This chain links TRBV11-3 with TRBJ2-3; D is ambiguous. Germline V gene data show CDR1 as SGHNT and CDR2 as YENEEA. The V and J ends lost 5 bases and 2 bases respectively, with 17 bases between them. There are 16 residues in the CDR3. The CDR3 nucleotides read TGTGCCAGCAGCCCGTCTTACAATGAAGTCACAGATACGCAGTATTTT. Encoded protein: CASSPSYNEVTDTQYF.

The chain links TRBV2 to TRBJ2-3; TRBD1 might be the D (6 bases). This CDR3 is 16 amino acids long. CDR1 SNHLY and CDR2 FYNNEI come from the germline V gene. Trimming removed 9 bases from V and 1 base from J, with 20 bases in between. The CDR3 spells CASSPGQDSRTDTQYF. In DNA form, the CDR3 reads TGTGCCAGTTCCCCGGGACAAGATAGCCGCACAGATACGCAGTATTTT. The full variable domain, in which reference TRBV2 and TRBJ2-3 provide the parts outside the CDR3, is EPEVTQTPSHQVTQMGQEVILRCVPISNHLYFYWYRQILGQKVEFLVSFYNNEISEKSEIFDDQFSVERPDGSNFTLKIRSTKLEDSAMYFCASSPGQDSRTDTQYFGPGTRLTVL.

The CDR3: CASSVHRGGITRTGELFF. The CDR3 DNA follows: TGTGCCAGCAGCGTGCATCGAGGGGGCATTACTAGGACCGGGGAGCTGTTTTTT. This rearrangement joins TRBV7-7 to TRBJ2-2, with 7 bases identical to TRBD1. Germline loops: CDR1 SSHAT, CDR2 FNYEAQ (reference sequence). The CDR3 loop spans 18 amino acids. The junction had 17 bases not matched to a gene; V was cut back by 5 bases and J by 5 bases.

V and J are TRBV28 and TRBJ1-2; 9 bases match TRBD1. Germline loops: CDR1 MDHEN, CDR2 SYDVKM. V trimming: 6 bases; J trimming: 7 bases; junction bases outside the gene matches: 6. The CDR3 runs to 13 residues. CDR3 DNA: TGTGCCAGCAGCTTACAGGGGGCCGGTGGCTACACCTTC. Translation gives CASSLQGAGGYTF.